The T cell receptor (beta chain) under discussion was sequenced for a study of CD4+ T cells in melanoma. General study points: Reportedly, melanoma neoantigen-specific CD4+ T cells showed varied differentiation states.

Clones were read by immunoSEQ multiplex PCR, and TCRdb kept only the in-frame ones, dropping some. The sample records about 6,600 clones, 60% to 70% being singletons. To note about this clone: Its matching antigen is unknown.

The receptor's source is a human donor with melanoma. The sequenced material came from cells from a culture (not recorded whether cultured in vitro).

CDR3 amino acids: CASTVKAGYSSYNEQFF. The CDR3 nucleotides are TGTGCCAGTACGGTTAAGGCAGGCTACAGCTCCTACAATGAGCAGTTCTTC. The chain uses TRBV19 and TRBJ2-1; unclear D gene. The CDR3 runs 17 residues. Looked up from germline, CDR1 is LNHDA and CDR2 is SQIVND (reference sequence). Trimming stripped 7 bases from V and 0 bases from J, with 19 bases between.